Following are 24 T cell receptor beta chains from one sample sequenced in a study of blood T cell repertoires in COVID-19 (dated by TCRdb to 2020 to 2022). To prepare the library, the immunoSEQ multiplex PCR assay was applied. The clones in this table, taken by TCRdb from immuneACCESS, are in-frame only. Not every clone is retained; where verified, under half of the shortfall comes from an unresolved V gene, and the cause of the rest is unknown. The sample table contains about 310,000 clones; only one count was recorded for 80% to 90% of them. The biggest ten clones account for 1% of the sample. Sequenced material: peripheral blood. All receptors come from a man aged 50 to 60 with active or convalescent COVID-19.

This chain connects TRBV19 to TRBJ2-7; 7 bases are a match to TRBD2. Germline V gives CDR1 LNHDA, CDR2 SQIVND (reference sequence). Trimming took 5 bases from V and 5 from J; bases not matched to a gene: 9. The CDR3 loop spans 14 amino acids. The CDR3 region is CASSAQTGTNEQYF. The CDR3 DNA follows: TGTGCCAGTAGTGCTCAAACCGGGACTAACGAGCAGTACTTC.

CDR3 region: CASSGTANEKLFF. The CDR3 bases are TGTGCCAGCAGTGGGACAGCCAATGAAAAACTGTTTTTT. The rearrangement joins TRBV28 to TRBJ1-4; 7 positions agree with TRBD1. CDR1 is MDHEN and CDR2 is SYDVKM in the germline V gene. V shed 5 bases and J 5 bases; nucleotides not matched to a gene: 2. The CDR3 extends over 13 amino acids. Filled out from reference TRBV28 and TRBJ1-4, the complete variable domain reads DVKVTQSSRYLVKRTGEKVFLECVQDMDHENMFWYRQDPGLGLRLIYFSYDVKMKEKGDIPEGYSVSREKKERFSLILESASTNQTSMYLCASSGTANEKLFFGSGTQLSVL.

Here the CDR3 DNA reads TGTGCCAGCAGCTTAGTCGGGGGGAGGGATTCACCCCTCCACTTT. It yields the protein CASSLVGGRDSPLHF. The rearrangement joins TRBV7-2 to TRBJ1-6; a possible D gene is TRBD1 (5 bases). V shed 1 base and J shed 8 bases, with 12 bases lying between them. This CDR3 is 15 amino acids long. Germline V gene lookup returns CDR1 SGHTA and CDR2 FQGNSA.

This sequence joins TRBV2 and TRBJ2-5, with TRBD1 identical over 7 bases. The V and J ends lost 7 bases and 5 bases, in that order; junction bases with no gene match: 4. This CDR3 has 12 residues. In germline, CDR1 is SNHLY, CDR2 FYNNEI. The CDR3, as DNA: TGTGCCAGCAATGGACAGGATGAGACCCAGTACTTC. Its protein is CASNGQDETQYF.

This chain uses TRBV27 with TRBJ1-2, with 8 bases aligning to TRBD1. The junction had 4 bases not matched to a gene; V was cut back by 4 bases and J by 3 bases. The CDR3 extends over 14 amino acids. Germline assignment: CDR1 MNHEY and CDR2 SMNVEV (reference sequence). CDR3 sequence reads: CASSSTGADYGYTF. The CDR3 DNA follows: TGTGCCAGCAGTTCGACAGGGGCGGACTATGGCTACACCTTC.

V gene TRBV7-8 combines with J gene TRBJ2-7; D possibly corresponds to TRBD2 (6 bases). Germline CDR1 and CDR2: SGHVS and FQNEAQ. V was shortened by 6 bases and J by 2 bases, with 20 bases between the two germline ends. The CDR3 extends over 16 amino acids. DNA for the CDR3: TGTGCCAGCAGTCGAAGTTCGGGGGAAGTGGCCTACGAGCAGTACTTC. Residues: CASSRSSGEVAYEQYF.

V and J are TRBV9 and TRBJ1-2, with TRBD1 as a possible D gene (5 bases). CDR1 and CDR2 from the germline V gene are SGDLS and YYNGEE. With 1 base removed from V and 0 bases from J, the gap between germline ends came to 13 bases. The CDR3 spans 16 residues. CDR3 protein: CASSVPAEGANYGYTF. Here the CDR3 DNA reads TGTGCCAGCAGCGTACCTGCGGAAGGGGCTAACTATGGCTACACCTTC. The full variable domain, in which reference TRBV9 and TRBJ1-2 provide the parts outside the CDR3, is DSGVTQTPKHLITATGQRVTLRCSPRSGDLSVYWYQQSLDQGLQFLIQYYNGEERAKGNILERFSAQQFPDLHSELNLSSLELGDSALYFCASSVPAEGANYGYTFGSGTRLTVV.

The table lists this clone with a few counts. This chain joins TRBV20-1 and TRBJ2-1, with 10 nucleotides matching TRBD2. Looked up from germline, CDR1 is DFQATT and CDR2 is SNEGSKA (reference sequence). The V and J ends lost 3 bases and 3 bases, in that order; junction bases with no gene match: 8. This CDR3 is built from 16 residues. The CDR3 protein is CSASKLAGLVYNEQFF. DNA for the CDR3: TGCAGTGCTAGTAAACTAGCGGGACTCGTCTACAATGAGCAGTTCTTC.

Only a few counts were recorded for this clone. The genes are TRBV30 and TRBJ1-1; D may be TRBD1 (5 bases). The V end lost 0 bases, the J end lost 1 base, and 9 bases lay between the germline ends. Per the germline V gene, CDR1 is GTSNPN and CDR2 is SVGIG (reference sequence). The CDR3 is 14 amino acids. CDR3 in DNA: TGTGCCTGGAGTGTGCAGGGATGGAACACTGAAGCTTTCTTT. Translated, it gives CAWSVQGWNTEAFF.

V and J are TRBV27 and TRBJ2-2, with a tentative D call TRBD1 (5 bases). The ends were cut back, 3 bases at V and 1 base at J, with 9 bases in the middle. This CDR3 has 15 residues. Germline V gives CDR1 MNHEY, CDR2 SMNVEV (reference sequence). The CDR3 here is CASSFRQQNTGELFF. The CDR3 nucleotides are TGTGCCAGCAGTTTTCGACAGCAGAACACCGGGGAGCTGTTTTTT.

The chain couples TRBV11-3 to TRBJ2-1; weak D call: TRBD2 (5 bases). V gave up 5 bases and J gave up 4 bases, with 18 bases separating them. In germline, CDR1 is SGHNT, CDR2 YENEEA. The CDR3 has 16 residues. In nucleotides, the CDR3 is TGTGCCAGCAGCCGGGGTGGGGAATATGGATACAATGAGCAGTTCTTC. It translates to CASSRGGEYGYNEQFF.

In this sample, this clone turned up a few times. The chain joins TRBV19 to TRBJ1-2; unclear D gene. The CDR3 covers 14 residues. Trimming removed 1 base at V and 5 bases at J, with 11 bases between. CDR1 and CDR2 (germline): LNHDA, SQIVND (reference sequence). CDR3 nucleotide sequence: TGTGCCAGTAGTATAGGAAGACAAGCATATGGCTACACCTTC. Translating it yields CASSIGRQAYGYTF.

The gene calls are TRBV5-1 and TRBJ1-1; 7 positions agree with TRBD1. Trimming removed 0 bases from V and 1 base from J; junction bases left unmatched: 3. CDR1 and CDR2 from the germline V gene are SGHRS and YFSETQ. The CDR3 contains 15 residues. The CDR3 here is CASSLGTGTNTEAFF. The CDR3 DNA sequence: TGCGCCAGCAGCTTGGGGACAGGCACGAACACTGAAGCTTTCTTT. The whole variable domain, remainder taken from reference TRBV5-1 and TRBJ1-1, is KAGVTQTPRYLIKTRGQQVTLSCSPISGHRSVSWYQQTPGQGLQFLFEYFSETQRNKGNFPGRFSGRQFSNSRSEMNVSTLELGDSALYLCASSLGTGTNTEAFFGQGTRLTVV.

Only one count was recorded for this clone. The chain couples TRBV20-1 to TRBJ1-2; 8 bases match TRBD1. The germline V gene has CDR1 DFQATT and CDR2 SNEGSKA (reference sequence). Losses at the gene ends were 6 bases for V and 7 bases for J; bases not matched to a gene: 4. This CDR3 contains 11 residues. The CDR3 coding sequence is TGCAGTGCGAAGACAGGGGTTGGCTACACCTTC. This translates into CSAKTGVGYTF.

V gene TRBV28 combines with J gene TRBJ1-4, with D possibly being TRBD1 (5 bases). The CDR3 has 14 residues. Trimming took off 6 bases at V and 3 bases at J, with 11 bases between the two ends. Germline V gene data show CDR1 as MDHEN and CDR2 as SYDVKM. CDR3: CASSTHRSNEKLFF. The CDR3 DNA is TGTGCCAGCAGCACCCACAGGTCTAATGAAAAACTGTTTTTT.

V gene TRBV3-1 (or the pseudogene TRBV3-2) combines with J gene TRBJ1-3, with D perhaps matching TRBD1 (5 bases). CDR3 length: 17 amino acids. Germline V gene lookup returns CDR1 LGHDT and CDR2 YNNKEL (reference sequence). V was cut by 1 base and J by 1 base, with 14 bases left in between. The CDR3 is CASSQGGARFSGNTIYF. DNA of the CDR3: TGTGCCAGCAGCCAAGGTGGGGCCAGGTTTTCTGGAAACACCATATATTTT.

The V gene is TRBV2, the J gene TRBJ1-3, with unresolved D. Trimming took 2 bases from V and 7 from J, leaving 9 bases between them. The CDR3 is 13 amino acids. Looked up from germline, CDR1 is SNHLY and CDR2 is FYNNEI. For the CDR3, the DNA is TGTGCCAGCAGTGAAAGCAGGTCGAACACCATATATTTT. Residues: CASSESRSNTIYF.

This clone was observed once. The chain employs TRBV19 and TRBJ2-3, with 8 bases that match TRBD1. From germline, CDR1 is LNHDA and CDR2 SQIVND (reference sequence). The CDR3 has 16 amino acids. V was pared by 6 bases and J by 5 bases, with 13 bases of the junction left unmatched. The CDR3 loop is CASSTPGAGGRDTQYF. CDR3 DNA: TGTGCCAGTAGCACCCCTGGGGCAGGGGGCAGAGATACGCAGTATTTT.

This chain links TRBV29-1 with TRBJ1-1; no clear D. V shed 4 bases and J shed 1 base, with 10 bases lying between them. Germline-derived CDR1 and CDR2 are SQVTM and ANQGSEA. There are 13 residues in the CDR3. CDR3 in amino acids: CSVGADKNTEAFF. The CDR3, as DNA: TGCAGCGTTGGGGCCGACAAGAACACTGAAGCTTTCTTT. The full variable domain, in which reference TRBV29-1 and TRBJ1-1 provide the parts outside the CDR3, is SAVISQKPSRDICQRGTSLTIQCQVDSQVTMMFWYRQQPGQSLTLIATANQGSEATYESGFVIDKFPISRPNLTFSTLTVSNMSPEDSSIYLCSVGADKNTEAFFGQGTRLTVV.

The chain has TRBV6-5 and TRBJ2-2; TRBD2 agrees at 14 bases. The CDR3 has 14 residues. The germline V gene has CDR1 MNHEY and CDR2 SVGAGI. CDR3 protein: CGGTSGSGSGELFF. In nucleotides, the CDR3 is TGTGGTGGGACTAGCGGGAGCGGGTCCGGGGAGCTGTTTTTT.

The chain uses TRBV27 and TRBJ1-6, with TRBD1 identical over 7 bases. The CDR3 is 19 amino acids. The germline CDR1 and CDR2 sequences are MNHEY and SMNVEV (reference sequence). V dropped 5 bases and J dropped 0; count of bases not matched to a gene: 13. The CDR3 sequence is CASSPLRQGLSSYNSPLHF. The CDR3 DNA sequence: TGTGCCAGCAGTCCCTTAAGACAGGGCTTGAGCTCCTATAATTCACCCCTCCACTTT.

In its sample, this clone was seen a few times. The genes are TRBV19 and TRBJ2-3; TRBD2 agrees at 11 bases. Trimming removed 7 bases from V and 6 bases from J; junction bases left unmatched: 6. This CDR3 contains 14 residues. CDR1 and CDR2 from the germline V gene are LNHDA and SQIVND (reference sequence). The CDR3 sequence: CASKVGTSGDTQYF. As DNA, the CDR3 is TGTGCCAGTAAGGTTGGGACTAGCGGTGATACGCAGTATTTT.

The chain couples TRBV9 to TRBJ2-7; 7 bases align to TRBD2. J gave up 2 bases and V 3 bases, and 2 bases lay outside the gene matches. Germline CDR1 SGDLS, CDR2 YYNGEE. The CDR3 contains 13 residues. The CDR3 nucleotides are TGTGCCAGCAGCGACGGACTAGCCTACGAGCAGTACTTC. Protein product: CASSDGLAYEQYF.

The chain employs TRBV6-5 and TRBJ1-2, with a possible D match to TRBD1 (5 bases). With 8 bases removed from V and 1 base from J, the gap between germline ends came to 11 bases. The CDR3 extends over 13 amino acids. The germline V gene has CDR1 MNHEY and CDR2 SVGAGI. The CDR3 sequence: CASRDSHNYGYTF. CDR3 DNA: TGTGCCAGCCGAGACAGCCATAACTATGGCTACACCTTC.